This passage covers 9 T cell receptor beta chains from one sample sequenced in a study of T cell responses to AZD1222 COVID-19 vaccine. Libraries were prepared by immunoSEQ multiplex PCR; TCRdb keeps only in-frame clonotypes and omits some of them. The table records tens of thousands of clones, roughly 90% of them present only once. Specimen: peripheral blood, collected on day 0 of AZD1222 vaccination. These TCRs come from an adult in good health.

The gene calls are TRBV18 and TRBJ2-7; D perhaps matches TRBD2 (5 bases). Germline CDR1 is KGHSH and CDR2 is LQKENI. The CDR3 has 14 residues. V was pared by 6 bases and J by 1 base, with 13 bases between. The CDR3 bases are TGTGCCAGCTCGGTGGGAGCTGGGTCCTACGAGCAGTACTTC. It encodes CASSVGAGSYEQYF.

This clone was seen more than once but under ten times. The J gene is TRBJ2-7, the V gene TRBV10-3, with a tentative D call TRBD2 (5 bases). Germline loops: CDR1 ENHRY, CDR2 SYGVKD. V shed 1 base and J shed 2 bases, with 9 bases lying between them. This CDR3 region has 14 residues. CDR3: CAISEYTGTYEQYF. The CDR3 region has the DNA TGTGCCATCAGTGAGTATACCGGGACCTACGAGCAGTACTTC.

The chain combines TRBV13 with TRBJ1-1; 8 bases agree with TRBD1. The CDR3 runs 16 residues. Germline lookup yields CDR1 PRHDT and CDR2 FYEKMQ (reference sequence). Trimming cost V 5 bases and J 0 bases; bases outside gene matches: 8. The CDR3: CASSRGQGALNTEAFF. CDR3 nucleotide sequence: TGTGCCAGCAGCAGAGGTCAGGGGGCCCTGAACACTGAAGCTTTCTTT.

The rearrangement joins TRBV4-1 to TRBJ2-7; 10 bases agree with TRBD1. Germline assignment: CDR1 MGHRA and CDR2 YSYEKL. This CDR3 has 16 amino acids. V lost 2 bases to trimming and J lost 0 bases; unmatched junction nucleotides: 4. The CDR3 nucleotides are TGCGCCAGCAGCCAATCCGGGACAGGGGCCTCCTACGAGCAGTACTTC. This gives the protein CASSQSGTGASYEQYF.

This chain links TRBV6-5 with TRBJ2-1; TRBD2 agrees at 8 bases. Germline V lookup: CDR1 MNHEY, CDR2 SVGAGI. The CDR3 is 14 residues long. Trimming took 6 bases from V and 7 from J; bases not matched to a gene: 8. The CDR3 DNA is TGTGCCAGCAGGGTTGGACTAGCTTCGAATGAGCAGTTCTTC. Translating gives CASRVGLASNEQFF.

The CDR3 bases are TGTGCCAGCAGCTATACAGCGAACTATGGCTACACCTTC. It is translated as CASSYTANYGYTF. The chain links TRBV28 to TRBJ1-2; the D is unclear. CDR1 and CDR2 from the germline V gene are MDHEN and SYDVKM. The CDR3 covers 13 residues. V was clipped by 6 bases and J by 2 bases, with 10 bases between them.

This clone was detected only once. The V call is TRBV28, the J call TRBJ1-6; D gene uncertain. Trimming removed 2 bases from V and 0 bases from J, with 14 bases in between. This CDR3 has 18 amino acids. Germline V CDR1 and CDR2: MDHEN, SYDVKM. The CDR3, as DNA: TGTGCCAGCAGTTTAGGGGTCGGGGAGGACTCCTATAATTCACCCCTCCACTTT. Protein product: CASSLGVGEDSYNSPLHF. Full variable domain (rest looked up from reference TRBV28 and TRBJ1-6): DVKVTQSSRYLVKRTGEKVFLECVQDMDHENMFWYRQDPGLGLRLIYFSYDVKMKEKGDIPEGYSVSREKKERFSLILESASTNQTSMYLCASSLGVGEDSYNSPLHFGNGTRLTVT.

The V gene is TRBV29-1, the J gene TRBJ1-1; unclear D gene. The CDR3 is 13 amino acids. Trimming stripped 5 bases from V and 0 bases from J, with 10 bases between. CDR1 and CDR2 from the germline V gene are SQVTM and ANQGSEA. The CDR3 coding sequence is TGCAGCGTTAGGAGGGAAGTGAACACTGAAGCTTTCTTT. This encodes CSVRREVNTEAFF.

This chain joins TRBV5-5 and TRBJ1-5, with D perhaps matching TRBD1 (6 bases). CDR3 size: 16 residues. Germline V gives CDR1 SGHKS, CDR2 YYEKEE (reference sequence). V dropped 2 bases and J dropped 4 bases, with 16 bases sitting between them. The CDR3 loop reads CASSFTSGAKNQPQHF. The DNA of the CDR3 is TGTGCCAGCAGCTTTACGTCAGGGGCCAAAAATCAGCCCCAGCATTTT.